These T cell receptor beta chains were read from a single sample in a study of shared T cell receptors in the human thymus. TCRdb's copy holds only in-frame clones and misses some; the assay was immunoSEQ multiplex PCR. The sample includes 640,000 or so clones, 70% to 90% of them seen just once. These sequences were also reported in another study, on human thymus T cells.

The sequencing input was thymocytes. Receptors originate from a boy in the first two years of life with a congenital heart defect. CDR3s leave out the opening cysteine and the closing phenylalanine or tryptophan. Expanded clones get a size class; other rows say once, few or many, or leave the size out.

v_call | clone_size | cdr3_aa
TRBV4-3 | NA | ASSQLYGASGSIYEQY
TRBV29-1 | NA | SVFGQDLS
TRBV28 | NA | ASSFRDSSQVNTEAF
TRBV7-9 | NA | ASSQQIAGEDEQY
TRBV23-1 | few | ASRLSSGNTIY
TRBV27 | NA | ASSSQGISGNTIY
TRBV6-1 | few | ASSGQWSNQPQH
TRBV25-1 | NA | ASSEEKAAELNTEAF
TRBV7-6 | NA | ASSLVGISSGANVLT
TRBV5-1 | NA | ASSLSPTGVNTEAF
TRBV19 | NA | ASSLQGLAYNEQF
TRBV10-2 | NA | ASSPHYEQY
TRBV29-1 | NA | SVEFAPNEQF
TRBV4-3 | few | ASSQVVRDSNYEQY
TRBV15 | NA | ATRAGPNQPQH
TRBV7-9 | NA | ASSFAANTEAF
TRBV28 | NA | ASSPDTYEQY
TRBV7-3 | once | ASRDSPMDSPLH
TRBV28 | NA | ASRDRGKSLH
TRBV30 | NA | AWSPKREWQF
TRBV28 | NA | ASSPRVVTGLNYGYT
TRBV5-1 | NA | ASSWAKSGRLPNRDEQY
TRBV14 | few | ASSQVVLTNRASYNEQF
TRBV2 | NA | ASRADRDYQPQH
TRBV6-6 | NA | ASSPKDSREEKLF
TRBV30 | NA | AWSVQGNTDTQY
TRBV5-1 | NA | ASSNGLEGREQF
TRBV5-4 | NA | ASSLGLGDNEQF
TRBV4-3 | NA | ASSQEATGASPLH
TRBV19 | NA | ASSVPGIYGYT
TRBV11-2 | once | ASSFGLVCSDTQY
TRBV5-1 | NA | ASSLTGQGGDGYT
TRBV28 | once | ASSLVSGTNYGYT
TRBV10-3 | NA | AISLQGQNSPLH
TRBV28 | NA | ASRTPPDTQY
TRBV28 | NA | ASSLRRTGGQGAKNYGYT
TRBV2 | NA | ASPDREYTEAF
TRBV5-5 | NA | ASSRKGHSFLPPHNYGYT
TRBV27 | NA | ASSLGAVHEQF
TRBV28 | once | ASIPTGYGQGSYEQY
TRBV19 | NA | ASTKEVEVDNTIY
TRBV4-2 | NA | ASSQADRAHSYEQY
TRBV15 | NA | ATSRDNSGGDTPNEKLF
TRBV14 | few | ASSQEGVRAF
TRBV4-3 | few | ASSPASSGPSSYEQY
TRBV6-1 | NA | ASSDYRFSYEQY
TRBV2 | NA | ASRATTSGGANEQF